These T cell receptor beta chains were read from a single sample in a study of T cell responses to AZD1222 COVID-19 vaccine. Here immunoSEQ multiplex PCR was the method, and the copy in TCRdb shows in-frame clones only, minus some. The profile shows about 110,000 clones, approximately 87% of them singletons. The sample was peripheral blood, taken 28 days after the second AZD1222 dose. These TCRs come from an adult who received the AZD1222 COVID-19 vaccine. Both conserved end residues are part of each CDR3. A D gene is named only where the DNA matches it firmly. Not every row has a clone size; where given, it reads once, few, many or a size class.

j_gene | abundance | d_gene | v_gene | CDR3nt | CDR3aa
TRBJ2-1 | . | TRBD2 | TRBV7-3 | TGTGCCAGCAGCTCCGGGACTAGTTTTCTTAACGAGCAGTTCTTC | CASSSGTSFLNEQFF
TRBJ1-5 | once | . | TRBV7-2 | TGTGCCAGCAGCTTAGGTAGGGGGGGTCAGCCCCAGCATTTT | CASSLGRGGQPQHF
TRBJ1-6 | once | . | TRBV5-4 | TGTGCCAGCAGCTTAGGGCAGTCAACTTCACCCCTCCACTTT | CASSLGQSTSPLHF
TRBJ2-5 | . | TRBD2 | TRBV3-1/TRBV3-2 | TGTGCCAGCAGCCAAGAAGGTAGCGGGAATCGGGAGACCCAGTACTTC | CASSQEGSGNRETQYF
TRBJ2-3 | many | TRBD2 | TRBV4-2 | TGTGCCAGCAGCCAAGATTCCACGCGGGGGGGTTCAGATACGCAGTATTTT | CASSQDSTRGGSDTQYF
TRBJ2-3 | . | TRBD2 | TRBV6-6 | TGTGCCACCCAGGGACTAGCTACTGCGGATACGCAGTATTTT | CATQGLATADTQYF
TRBJ2-3 | . | . | TRBV18 | TGTGCCAGCTCACCCGCGTTAGATACGCAGTATTTT | CASSPALDTQYF
TRBJ1-6 | . | . | TRBV5-6 | TGTGCCAGCAGCTTTGTGAGTCGGTCACCCCTCCACTTT | CASSFVSRSPLHF
TRBJ2-7 | once | TRBD1 | TRBV4-3 | TGCGCCAGCAGCCTCTGGACAGGCACCTACGAGCAGTACTTC | CASSLWTGTYEQYF
TRBJ2-3 | few | . | TRBV11-3 | TGTGCCAGCAGCCTAAGGGAGGGGGCCGGCGCAGATACGCAGTATTTT | CASSLREGAGADTQYF
TRBJ1-2 | . | TRBD1 | TRBV7-2 | TGTGCCAGCAGCTTAGGACAGGGGGATGGCTACACCTTC | CASSLGQGDGYTF
TRBJ1-3 | once | . | TRBV20-1 | TGCAGTGCTAGTAGGACAGACGGAAACACCATATATTTT | CSASRTDGNTIYF
TRBJ2-2 | many | TRBD1 | TRBV6-4 | TGTGCCAGCAGTACCTCGACAGGGGCCACCGGGGAGCTGTTTTTT | CASSTSTGATGELFF
TRBJ2-1 | . | . | TRBV6-2/TRBV6-3 | TGTGCCAGCAGTACGTCAGGGGTGGAGCAGTTCTTC | CASSTSGVEQFF
TRBJ1-2 | few | . | TRBV28 | TGTGCCAGCAGTGAGCCCAGGGTTTGGGGCTACACCTTC | CASSEPRVWGYTF
TRBJ2-7 | few | . | TRBV5-1 | TGCGCCAGCAGTCGTCAAACTAGTCGGCTTTTTAACGAGCAGTACTTC | CASSRQTSRLFNEQYF
TRBJ2-7 | once | . | TRBV7-2 | TGTGCCAGCAGCTTAGGGGGCGCGAAGTTATACGAGCAGTACTTC | CASSLGGAKLYEQYF
TRBJ2-2 | . | TRBD2 | TRBV2 | TGTGCCAGCACAAACCCCAGGGAGGCGGGAGTTTTCACCGGGGAGCTGTTTTTT | CASTNPREAGVFTGELFF
TRBJ1-2 | . | TRBD1 | TRBV6-5 | TGTGCCAGCAGTATGGACAGGGTACGTGGCTACACCTTC | CASSMDRVRGYTF
TRBJ1-1 | . | . | TRBV11-1 | TGTGCCAGCAGCTTAGCGCGGGGGGGTGAGGGCCGCACTGAAGCTTTCTTT | CASSLARGGEGRTEAFF
TRBJ2-5 | . | . | TRBV6-6 | TGTGCCAGCAGTTACGGGACCGAGACGATCCAGTACTTC | CASSYGTETIQYF
TRBJ2-7 | . | . | TRBV3-1/TRBV3-2 | TGTGCCAGCAGCCAAGAAGGTCCAGGGTTGAGCGAGCAGTACTTC | CASSQEGPGLSEQYF
TRBJ2-2 | . | TRBD2 | TRBV5-6 | TGTGCCAGCAGCCCCTGGACTAGCGGGGGGGCCCACACCGGGGAGCTGTTTTTT | CASSPWTSGGAHTGELFF
TRBJ2-1 | few | TRBD1 | TRBV7-2 | TGTGCCAGCAGCTTCACAGGGGGGAATGAGCAGTTCTTC | CASSFTGGNEQFF
TRBJ1-2 | . | . | TRBV5-1 | TGCGCCAGCAGCTTCGCAGGGACCTATGGCTACACCTTC | CASSFAGTYGYTF
TRBJ2-1 | . | . | TRBV7-2 | TGTGCCAGCAGCTTTCCGGACGAGAATGAGCAGTTCTTC | CASSFPDENEQFF
TRBJ2-7 | . | . | TRBV20-1 | TGCAGTGCTAGAGGCAGGTACGAGCAGTACTTC | CSARGRYEQYF
TRBJ1-4 | . | . | TRBV7-9 | TGTGCCAGCAGCTTAGACTTCCCAGCAACTAATGAAAAACTGTTTTTT | CASSLDFPATNEKLFF
TRBJ1-5 | . | . | TRBV6-5 | TGTGCCAGCAGTCAACAGGGCTCTCAGCCCCAGCATTTT | CASSQQGSQPQHF
TRBJ2-7 | . | TRBD1 | TRBV5-4 | TGTGCCAGCAGCTTGAGGCAGGGGGCGGGGGAGCAGTACTTC | CASSLRQGAGEQYF
TRBJ1-3 | . | TRBD1 | TRBV6-2/TRBV6-3 | TGTGCCAGCAGTTACCTCCCCGGGACAGACCGCTCTGGAAACACCATATATTTT | CASSYLPGTDRSGNTIYF
TRBJ2-2 | . | . | TRBV5-1 | TGCGCCAGCAGCTTGACAGGGCCGAACACCGGGGAGCTGTTTTTT | CASSLTGPNTGELFF
TRBJ2-5 | . | TRBD1 | TRBV3-1/TRBV3-2 | TGTGCCAGCAGCCAAGAGTGGACAGGGAACCAAGAGACCCAGTACTTC | CASSQEWTGNQETQYF
TRBJ1-2 | . | . | TRBV9 | TGTGCCAGCAGCGTAGGAGAACTCTATGGCTACACCTTC | CASSVGELYGYTF
TRBJ1-5 | . | . | TRBV5-6 | TGTGCCAGCAGCCTGGGTCGCGGCAATCAGCCCCAGCATTTT | CASSLGRGNQPQHF
TRBJ2-4 | . | TRBD2 | TRBV3-1/TRBV3-2 | TGTGCCAGCAGCCCCAGGACTAGCGGTATAATAGCCAAAAACATTCAGTACTTC | CASSPRTSGIIAKNIQYF
TRBJ1-4 | few | TRBD1 | TRBV4-3 | TGCGCCAGCAGCTTAGGACAGGTGGGAGCAACTAATGAAAAACTGTTTTTT | CASSLGQVGATNEKLFF
TRBJ2-1 | . | TRBD2 | TRBV9 | TGTGCCAGCAGCGGAAGCGGGAGGGGGGCGGATGAGCAGTTCTTC | CASSGSGRGADEQFF
TRBJ1-1 | . | . | TRBV29-1 | TGCAGCGTTGAGCAGGGTGTCACTGAAGCTTTCTTT | CSVEQGVTEAFF
TRBJ2-1 | . | TRBD2 | TRBV7-2 | TGTGCCAGCAGCCCGACTAGCGGGGAGGGCAATGAGCAGTTCTTC | CASSPTSGEGNEQFF
TRBJ1-1 | once | TRBD1 | TRBV6-5 | TGTGCCAGCAGTCCGCCCGGACAGGGTTCCCGGACAGCTTTCTTT | CASSPPGQGSRTAFF
TRBJ1-1 | . | TRBD1 | TRBV11-2 | TGTGCCAGCAGCCCACTCATGAGGACAGGGGTTGTAGCTTTCTTT | CASSPLMRTGVVAFF
TRBJ1-5 | . | . | TRBV21-1 | TGTGCCAGCAGCAACGCCGGGACAGGAGGATTCAATCAGCCCCAGCATTTT | CASSNAGTGGFNQPQHF
TRBJ2-5 | . | . | TRBV12-3/TRBV12-4 | TGTGCCAGCAGTTTAGCCTCGGGAGAGACCCAGTACTTC | CASSLASGETQYF
TRBJ2-1 | . | TRBD1 | TRBV19 | TGTGCCAGTAGTATAGATCCAGGGGGCTACAATGAGCAGTTCTTC | CASSIDPGGYNEQFF